One and the same sample provided the 26 T cell receptor beta chains below, sequenced in a study of blood T cell repertoires in COVID-19. TCRdb keeps only in-frame clones here, not all; method: immunoSEQ multiplex PCR. The profile shows some 57,000 clones, around nine tenths of them singletons. The sample comprised peripheral blood. These receptors all stem from a man between 65 and 80 years old with acute or convalescent COVID-19.

Concerning this clone itself: Other DNA sequences in this specimen translate into the identical CDR3. The V gene is TRBV10-2, the J gene TRBJ2-7; 10 bases map to TRBD1. Germline assignment: CDR1 WSHSY and CDR2 SAAADI. V dropped 6 bases and J dropped 4; count of bases not matched to a gene: 3. This CDR3 comprises 13 residues. The CDR3 sequence is CASSRDRGYEQYF. The CDR3 DNA reads as TGCGCCAGCAGCCGGGACAGGGGTTACGAGCAGTACTTC.

V is TRBV5-5 and J is TRBJ1-1; the D gene is possibly TRBD1 (6 bases). Trimming took off 3 bases at V and 1 base at J, with 22 bases between the two ends. The V gene's germline CDR1 is SGHKS and CDR2 YYEKEE (reference sequence). The CDR3 contains 18 residues. In DNA form, the CDR3 reads TGTGCCAGCAGCTCCCCTGATGGGACATACTCTTGGAACACTGAAGCTTTCTTT. Its translation: CASSSPDGTYSWNTEAFF.

In DNA, the CDR3 is TGTGCCTGGAGTGTACGACAGGGGGTCGGCCGGACTGAAGCTTTCTTT. It encodes CAWSVRQGVGRTEAFF. The gene calls are TRBV30 and TRBJ1-1; 9 positions agree with TRBD1. After removal of 0 bases from V and 5 bases from J, the junction contained 10 bases not matched to a gene. Germline V CDR1 and CDR2: GTSNPN, SVGIG (reference sequence). There are 16 residues in the CDR3.

The J gene is TRBJ2-5, the V gene TRBV5-6; TRBD2 agrees at 8 bases. Germline-derived CDR1 and CDR2 are SGHDT and YYEEEE. With 4 bases clipped from V and 3 bases from J, the junction kept 5 bases outside the gene matches. The CDR3 totals 14 residues. The chain's CDR3 is CASSIGLAEETQYF. DNA of the CDR3: TGTGCCAGCAGCATAGGACTAGCCGAAGAGACCCAGTACTTC.

A few counts support this clone. The V and J genes are TRBV6-5 and TRBJ1-1; D ambiguous. From germline, CDR1 is MNHEY and CDR2 SVGAGI. The CDR3 sequence is 14 residues long. The V and J ends lost 8 bases and 0 bases respectively, with 13 bases between them. CDR3 DNA sequence: TGTGCCAGCGTGACGGGATTTTTGAACACTGAAGCTTTCTTT. Its protein is CASVTGFLNTEAFF.

The V gene is TRBV6-6, the J gene TRBJ2-7; a weak D match, TRBD2 (6 bases). CDR1 and CDR2 (germline): MNHNY, SVGAGI (reference sequence). CDR3 length: 14 amino acids. Deletions cut 1 base from V and 1 base from J, with 8 bases between. The CDR3 DNA sequence: TGTGCCAGCAGTTACTGGGACTCGTCCTACGAGCAGTACTTC. It encodes CASSYWDSSYEQYF.

This chain links TRBV28 with TRBJ1-1, with D hard to call. This CDR3 is 15 amino acids long. Germline V gene lookup returns CDR1 MDHEN and CDR2 SYDVKM. V dropped 3 bases and J dropped 0 bases, with 11 bases sitting between them. CDR3 protein: CASSLRVVMNTEAFF. CDR3 nucleotides: TGTGCCAGCAGTTTGAGGGTCGTAATGAACACTGAAGCTTTCTTT.

The chain uses TRBV30 and TRBJ1-4; D remains ambiguous. The length of the CDR3 is 13 residues. V lost 4 bases to trimming and J lost 5 bases, with 11 bases between them. Germline assignment: CDR1 GTSNPN and CDR2 SVGIG (reference sequence). The CDR3 is CAWTPRANEKLFF. DNA of the CDR3: TGTGCCTGGACCCCCCGAGCGAATGAAAAACTGTTTTTT.

The CDR3 spells CASSTGTGPYGYTF. CDR3 in DNA: TGTGCCAGCAGCACAGGGACAGGACCATATGGCTACACCTTC. This chain links TRBV7-2 with TRBJ1-2, with 8 bases identical to TRBD1. Looked up from germline, CDR1 is SGHTA and CDR2 is FQGNSA. Losses at the gene ends were 5 bases for V and 5 bases for J; bases not matched to a gene: 7. The CDR3 contains 14 residues.

This chain uses TRBV28 with TRBJ2-7; D is possibly TRBD2 (6 bases). There are 14 residues in the CDR3. V was cut by 6 bases and J by 2 bases, with 14 bases left in between. In germline, CDR1 is MDHEN, CDR2 SYDVKM. CDR3 sequence reads: CASSLTGLTYEQYF. The CDR3 DNA reads TGTGCCAGCAGCCTAACGGGACTGACCTACGAGCAGTACTTC.

This chain uses TRBV5-6 with TRBJ1-4; TRBD1 agrees at 8 bases. The germline V gene has CDR1 SGHDT and CDR2 YYEEEE. V shed 5 bases and J 8 bases; nucleotides not matched to a gene: 11. This CDR3 is built from 15 residues. The CDR3 spells CASSSTGTGGEKLFF. As DNA, the CDR3 is TGTGCCAGCAGTTCAACCGGGACAGGAGGGGAAAAACTGTTTTTT.

V gene TRBV9 combines with J gene TRBJ2-7; TRBD1 might be the D (5 bases). The CDR3 totals 13 residues. Germline CDR1 SGDLS, CDR2 YYNGEE. Trimming cost V 2 bases and J 6 bases, with 12 bases left between them. CDR3 loop: CASSVGHLLEQYF. DNA of the CDR3: TGTGCCAGCAGCGTTGGACATCTCCTCGAGCAGTACTTC.

The chain has TRBV3-1 (or the pseudogene TRBV3-2) and TRBJ1-2; D may be TRBD1 (5 bases). The germline V gene has CDR1 LGHDT and CDR2 YNNKEL (reference sequence). V lost 4 bases and J lost 8, with 23 bases in between. This CDR3 comprises 16 residues. The chain's CDR3 is CASSRLGVSQPLGYTF. CDR3 sequence (DNA): TGTGCCAGCAGCCGCCTAGGGGTTTCACAGCCGCTAGGCTACACCTTC.

V usage is TRBV6-1 and J usage is TRBJ1-1; D is unresolved. Trimming stripped 4 bases from V and 5 bases from J, with 23 bases between. The CDR3 is 17 residues long. Germline-derived CDR1 and CDR2 are MNHNS and SASEGT. DNA of the CDR3: TGTGCCAGCAGTGTAAAGGTCCTAGGTCATAGTACGACTGAAGCTTTCTTT. Translating gives CASSVKVLGHSTTEAFF.

The chain is built from TRBV3-1 (or the pseudogene TRBV3-2) and TRBJ1-1; D uncertain. V was shortened by 8 bases and J by 2 bases, with 12 bases between the two germline ends. Germline CDR1 reads LGHDT; CDR2 reads YNNKEL (reference sequence). This CDR3 region has 13 residues. In DNA, the CDR3 is TGTGCCAGCCGGTTCGGAGACAACACTGAAGCTTTCTTT. It translates to CASRFGDNTEAFF.

V and J are TRBV10-3 and TRBJ1-5, with no clear D. CDR3 size: 15 residues. In germline, CDR1 is ENHRY, CDR2 SYGVKD. V lost 3 bases and J lost 7, with 16 bases in between. CDR3 sequence reads: CAISEEERGRQPQHF. The CDR3 bases are TGTGCCATCAGTGAAGAGGAACGAGGGAGGCAGCCCCAGCATTTT.

The chain recombines TRBV5-8 with TRBJ1-2; D is ambiguous. The CDR3 loop spans 14 amino acids. The V end lost 2 bases, the J end lost 1 base, and 9 bases lay between the germline ends. Looked up from germline, CDR1 is SGHTS and CDR2 is YDEGEE. This chain's CDR3 is CASSFSGFNYGYTF. CDR3 in DNA: TGTGCCAGCAGCTTCAGCGGTTTTAACTATGGCTACACCTTC.

V is TRBV1 and J is TRBJ2-2; TRBD2 reflects the table's D call only, with no check against the DNA. TRBV1 is a pseudogene. CDR3 length: 19 residues. This CDR3 reads CTSSQDLFSGHNNTGELFF. CDR3 bases: TGCACCAGCAGCCAAGATCTTTTTAGCGGGCACAACAACACCGGGGAGCTGTTTTTT.

This clone came up once. The gene calls are TRBV5-1 and TRBJ2-3; 14 positions agree with TRBD2. V lost 1 base and J lost 7; bases outside the gene matches: 8. Germline CDR1 and CDR2: SGHRS and YFSETQ. This CDR3 has 17 amino acids. This chain's CDR3 is CASSLLGLAGDINTQYF. CDR3 DNA: TGCGCCAGCAGCTTGTTGGGACTAGCGGGAGATATAAATACGCAGTATTTT.

The V call is TRBV6-5, the J call TRBJ2-1; the match to TRBD2 covers 7 bases. The germline CDR1 and CDR2 sequences are MNHEY and SVGAGI. Unmatched junction bases numbered 5, after V lost 3 bases and J lost 3 bases. The CDR3 has 15 residues. The CDR3 DNA reads as TGTGCCAGCAGTTATGGGACTACCCTCTACAATGAGCAGTTCTTC. Its protein product is CASSYGTTLYNEQFF.

The chain couples TRBV29-1 to TRBJ1-5; D is unclear. V was trimmed by 5 bases and J by 0 bases, leaving 11 bases between them. The CDR3 consists of 14 residues. Per the germline V gene, CDR1 is SQVTM and CDR2 is ANQGSEA. The DNA for the CDR3 is TGCAGCGTTTCACAGACCGATAGCAATCAGCCCCAGCATTTT. Encoded protein: CSVSQTDSNQPQHF.

The rearrangement uses TRBV10-1 and TRBJ2-5; D gene ambiguous. V was cut by 11 bases and J by 4 bases, with 17 bases left in between. CDR3 size: 13 residues. Germline V gene sequence: CDR1 WNHNN, CDR2 SYGVQD (reference sequence). In DNA, the CDR3 is TGCGCCGGCCCCCGCGGCCGCGGAGAGACCCAGTACTTC. This sequence encodes CAGPRGRGETQYF.

This rearrangement joins TRBV7-8 to TRBJ1-1, with 9 bases fitting TRBD1. Germline CDR1 is SGHVS and CDR2 is FQNEAQ. The CDR3 runs to 15 residues. V was pared by 4 bases and J by 1 base, with 4 bases of the junction left unmatched. The CDR3 reads CASSYDRGKNTEAFF. CDR3 coding DNA: TGTGCCAGCAGCTACGACAGGGGGAAGAACACTGAAGCTTTCTTT.

The chain has TRBV5-4 and TRBJ1-2, with 8 bases aligning to TRBD1. CDR1 and CDR2 (germline): SGHNT, YYREEE (reference sequence). V dropped 0 bases and J dropped 7; count of bases not matched to a gene: 5. This CDR3 spans 14 amino acids. CDR3 residues: CASSLEVRGPGYTF. In nucleotides, the CDR3 is TGTGCCAGCAGCTTGGAGGTCAGGGGGCCTGGCTACACCTTC.

The chain joins TRBV5-1 to TRBJ2-1; 7 bases agree with TRBD2. The CDR3 sequence is 15 residues long. Trimming took 1 base from V and 5 from J; bases not matched to a gene: 6. Per the germline V gene, CDR1 is SGHRS and CDR2 is YFSETQ. CDR3 sequence reads: CASSLSGGSHNEQFF. Here the CDR3 DNA reads TGCGCCAGCAGCTTGTCGGGAGGTTCCCACAATGAGCAGTTCTTC.

The rearrangement uses TRBV5-1 and TRBJ2-7; 13 bases match TRBD2. This CDR3 is built from 17 residues. J gave up 2 bases and V 5 bases, and 10 bases lay outside the gene matches. Germline V gene lookup returns CDR1 SGHRS and CDR2 YFSETQ. Written as DNA, the CDR3 is TGCGCCAGCAGTTGGGAGGGACTAGCGGGGTCAACCTACGAGCAGTACTTC. Translating gives CASSWEGLAGSTYEQYF.